Below, 14 T cell receptor beta chains from the same sample are listed, as sequenced in a study of cytomegalovirus exposure and HLA in healthy donors. Primers included in the PCR were 60 Vbeta and 13 Jbeta primers. TCRdb's table, derived via immunoSEQ multiplex PCR, lists solely in-frame clones and lacks some. The table has about 83,000 clones, more than 80% seen once. The sample was PBMCs. These receptors originate from a woman between 25 and 40 years old in good health and CMV-seronegative.

This chain links TRBV7-3 with TRBJ2-1; TRBD1 agrees at 10 bases. The J segment lost 7 bases and the V segment lost 5 bases, leaving 8 bases of the junction unmatched. Germline assignment: CDR1 SGHTA and CDR2 FQGTGA. The CDR3 consists of 15 residues. CDR3 in amino acids: CASSMDRGGINEQFF. The CDR3 coding sequence is TGTGCCAGCAGCATGGACAGGGGGGGGATTAATGAGCAGTTCTTC.

This CDR3 reads CASSLGAEAFF. CDR3 DNA: TGCGCCAGCAGCTTGGGGGCAGAAGCTTTCTTT. J is TRBJ1-1 and V is TRBV5-1, with D uncertain. The CDR3 sequence is 11 residues long. V shed 0 bases and J shed 8 bases, with 5 bases lying between them. CDR1 and CDR2 from the germline V gene are SGHRS and YFSETQ.

This clone showed up just a few times. This chain joins TRBV5-1 and TRBJ2-1; 10 nucleotides agree with TRBD2. Germline CDR1 reads SGHRS; CDR2 reads YFSETQ. Unmatched junction bases numbered 11, after V lost 6 bases and J lost 8 bases. CDR3 length: 15 amino acids. The CDR3 region has the DNA TGCGCCAGCACCCAAAGTGGGCTAGCGGGGGATGAGCAGTTCTTC. Its translation: CASTQSGLAGDEQFF.

The rearrangement joins TRBV27 to TRBJ2-2; no clear D gene. The CDR3 runs 13 residues. V lost 3 bases and J lost 8, with 10 bases in between. Germline CDR1 MNHEY, CDR2 SMNVEV (reference sequence). DNA for the CDR3: TGTGCCAGCAGTTTGACATTGGTAGGGGAGCTGTTTTTT. Its protein is CASSLTLVGELFF.

The rearrangement uses TRBV6-1 and TRBJ2-5; 10 nucleotides align to TRBD1. The J call may be incorrect, as the DNA end agrees better with TRBJ2-7. Germline CDR1 and CDR2: MNHNS and SASEGT. The CDR3 sequence is 15 residues long. The CDR3 loop is CASSDSGTGVSEQYF. Here the CDR3 DNA reads TGTGCCAGCAGCGATTCCGGGACAGGGGTCTCCGAGCAGTACTTC.

The genes are TRBV27 and TRBJ2-3, with D perhaps TRBD1 (7 bases). The CDR3 extends over 14 amino acids. V was clipped by 5 bases and J by 5 bases, with 14 bases between them. Germline CDR1 reads MNHEY; CDR2 reads SMNVEV (reference sequence). The CDR3 DNA is TGTGCCAGCAGTCTAAGACAGGGAGGAGATACGCAGTATTTT. Amino acid sequence: CASSLRQGGDTQYF.

This clone has more than one count but fewer than ten. This sequence joins TRBV30 and TRBJ2-3; D possibly corresponds to TRBD2 (5 bases). This CDR3 contains 15 residues. V lost 2 bases and J 2 bases, leaving 14 bases between the germline ends. CDR1 and CDR2 (germline): GTSNPN, SVGIG (reference sequence). The DNA of the CDR3 is TGTGCCTGGAGTACGGCGGAGCGGCACACAGATACGCAGTATTTT. Translating it yields CAWSTAERHTDTQYF.

This rearrangement joins TRBV27 to TRBJ2-3, with D perhaps matching TRBD1 (7 bases). V lost 7 bases to trimming and J lost 11 bases, with 19 bases between them. Germline CDR1 MNHEY, CDR2 SMNVEV (reference sequence). This CDR3 is built from 13 residues. The CDR3 DNA is TGTGCCAGCACCATGACAGGGAGGAGTAGGCAGTATTTT. It codes for CASTMTGRSRQYF.

This chain joins TRBV30 and TRBJ2-3; maybe TRBD2 (5 bases). V lost 1 base, J lost 0 bases, and 17 bases lay in between. CDR1 GTSNPN and CDR2 SVGIG come from the germline V gene (reference sequence). This CDR3 is built from 17 residues. For the CDR3, the DNA is TGTGCCTGGAGTGATTTCGCGAGCGGCCCTAGCACAGATACGCAGTATTTT. Translation gives CAWSDFASGPSTDTQYF.

V usage is TRBV7-8 and J usage is TRBJ2-7; 8 bases are a match to TRBD2. Per germline, CDR1 SGHVS and CDR2 FQNEAQ. V lost 3 bases, J lost 7 bases, and 8 bases stayed unmatched. The CDR3 contains 14 residues. CDR3 DNA sequence: TGTGCCAGCAGCTTCCGTCGGGGGGGGCCAGAGCAGTACTTC. This translates into CASSFRRGGPEQYF.

The gene calls are TRBV29-1 and TRBJ2-3, with a tentative D call TRBD1 (6 bases). V lost 0 bases and J 2 bases, leaving 15 bases between the germline ends. There are 16 residues in the CDR3. Germline-derived CDR1 and CDR2 are SQVTM and ANQGSEA. The CDR3 DNA reads TGCAGCGTTGAAGATCGAACAGGGTTGGACACAGATACGCAGTATTTT. It yields the protein CSVEDRTGLDTDTQYF.

The V gene is TRBV7-8, the J gene TRBJ2-1, with TRBD2 as a possible D gene (6 bases). The CDR3 runs 17 residues. V dropped 5 bases and J dropped 0 bases, with 17 bases sitting between them. The germline gives CDR1 SGHVS, CDR2 FQNEAQ. Here the CDR3 DNA reads TGTGCCAGCAGCCTACGGAGGGGCCCCAGCTCCTACAATGAGCAGTTCTTC. Protein: CASSLRRGPSSYNEQFF. The complete variable domain, with remaining parts taken from reference TRBV7-8 and TRBJ2-1, reads GAGVSQSPRYKVAKRGQDVALRCDPISGHVSLFWYQQALGQGPEFLTYFQNEAQLDKSGLPSDRFFAERPEGSVSTLKIQRTQQEDSAVYLCASSLRRGPSSYNEQFFGPGTRLTVL.

This sequence joins TRBV21-1 and TRBJ1-4; the table's D call, TRBD1, has no DNA check behind it. TRBV21-1 corresponds to a pseudogene. The CDR3 contains 17 residues. This chain's CDR3 is CASSKALWGPQNEKLFF. DNA of the CDR3: TGTGCCAGCAGCAAAGCGCTTTGGGGGCCGCAAAATGAAAAACTGTTTTTT.

CDR3 sequence (DNA): TGCGCCAGCAGCCTCCGGACTAGCGGGAATGAGCAGTTCTTC. Its protein is CASSLRTSGNEQFF. The gene calls are TRBV5-1 and TRBJ2-1; 11 bases map to TRBD2. The CDR3 runs to 14 residues. Trimming took 4 bases from V and 7 from J; bases not matched to a gene: 4. CDR1 and CDR2 (germline): SGHRS, YFSETQ.